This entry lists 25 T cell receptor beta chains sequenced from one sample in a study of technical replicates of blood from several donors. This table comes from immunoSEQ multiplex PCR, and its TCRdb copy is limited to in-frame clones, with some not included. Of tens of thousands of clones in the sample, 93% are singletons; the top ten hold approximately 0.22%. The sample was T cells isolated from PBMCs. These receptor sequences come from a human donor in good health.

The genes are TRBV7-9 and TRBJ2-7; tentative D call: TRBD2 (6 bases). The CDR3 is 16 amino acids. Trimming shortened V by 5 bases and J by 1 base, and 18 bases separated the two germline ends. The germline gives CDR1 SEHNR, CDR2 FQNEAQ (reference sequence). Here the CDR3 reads CASSPTGGASSYEQYF. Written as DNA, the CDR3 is TGTGCCAGCAGCCCCACCGGAGGGGCGAGTTCCTACGAGCAGTACTTC.

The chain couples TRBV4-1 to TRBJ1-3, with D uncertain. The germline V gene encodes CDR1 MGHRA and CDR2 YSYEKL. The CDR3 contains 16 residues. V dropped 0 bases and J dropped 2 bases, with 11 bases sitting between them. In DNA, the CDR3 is TGCGCCAGCAGCCAAGATCGGGGAGACACTGGAAACACCATATATTTT. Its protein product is CASSQDRGDTGNTIYF.

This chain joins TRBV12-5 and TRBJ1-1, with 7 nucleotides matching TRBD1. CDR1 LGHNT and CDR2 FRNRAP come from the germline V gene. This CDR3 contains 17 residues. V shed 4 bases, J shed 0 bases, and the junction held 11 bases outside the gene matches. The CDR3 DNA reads TGTGCTAGTGGTTCGACGTTTAACAGGGGCCTGAACACTGAAGCTTTCTTT. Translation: CASGSTFNRGLNTEAFF.

The CDR3 loop reads CASSISLGYTF. The CDR3 nucleotides are TGTGCCAGCAGTATAAGCCTCGGCTACACCTTC. The genes are TRBV28 and TRBJ1-2; D not resolved. The germline V gene has CDR1 MDHEN and CDR2 SYDVKM. The V end lost 5 bases, the J end lost 8 bases, and 9 bases lay between the germline ends. The CDR3 length is 11 residues.

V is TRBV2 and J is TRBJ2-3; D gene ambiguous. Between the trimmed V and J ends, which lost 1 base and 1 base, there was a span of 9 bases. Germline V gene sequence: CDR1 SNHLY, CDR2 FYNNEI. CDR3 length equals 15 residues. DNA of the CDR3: TGTGCCAGCAGTGAAGGACCCCGGGGCACAGATACGCAGTATTTT. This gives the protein CASSEGPRGTDTQYF.

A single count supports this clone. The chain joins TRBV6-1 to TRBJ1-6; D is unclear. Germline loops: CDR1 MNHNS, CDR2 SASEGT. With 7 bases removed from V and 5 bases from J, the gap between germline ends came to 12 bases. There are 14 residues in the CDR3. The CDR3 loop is CASTGLFNNSPLHF. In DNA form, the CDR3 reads TGTGCCAGCACGGGATTGTTTAATAATTCACCCCTCCACTTT.

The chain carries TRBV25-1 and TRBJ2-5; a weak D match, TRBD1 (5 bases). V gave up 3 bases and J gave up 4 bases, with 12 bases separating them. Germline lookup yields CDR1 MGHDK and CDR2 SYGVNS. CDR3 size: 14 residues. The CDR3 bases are TGTGCCAGCAGTGATATGACAGCCCGAGAGACCCAGTACTTC. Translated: CASSDMTARETQYF.

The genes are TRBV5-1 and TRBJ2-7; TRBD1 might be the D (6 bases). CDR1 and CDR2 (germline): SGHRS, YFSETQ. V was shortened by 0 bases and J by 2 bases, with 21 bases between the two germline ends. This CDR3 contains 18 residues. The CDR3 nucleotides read TGCGCCAGCAGCTTGGATCTAGGGGGAAAACTAACTACCTACGAGCAGTACTTC. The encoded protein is CASSLDLGGKLTTYEQYF.

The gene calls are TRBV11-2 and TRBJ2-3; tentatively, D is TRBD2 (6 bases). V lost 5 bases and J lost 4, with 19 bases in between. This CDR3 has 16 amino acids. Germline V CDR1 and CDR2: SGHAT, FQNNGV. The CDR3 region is CASSPRFPGGADTQYF. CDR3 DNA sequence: TGTGCCAGCAGCCCTAGGTTCCCTGGAGGGGCAGATACGCAGTATTTT.

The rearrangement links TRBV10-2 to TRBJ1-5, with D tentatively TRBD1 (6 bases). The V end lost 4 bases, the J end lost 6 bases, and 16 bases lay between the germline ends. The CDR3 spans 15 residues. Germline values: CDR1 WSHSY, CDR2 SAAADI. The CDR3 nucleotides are TGCGCCAGCAGTGCCGACAGGCAGGTCCTTCAGCCCCAGCATTTT. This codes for CASSADRQVLQPQHF.

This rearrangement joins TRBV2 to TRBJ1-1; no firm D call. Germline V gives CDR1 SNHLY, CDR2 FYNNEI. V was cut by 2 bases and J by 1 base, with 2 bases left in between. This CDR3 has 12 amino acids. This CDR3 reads CASSEQNTEAFF. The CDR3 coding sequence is TGTGCCAGCAGTGAACAGAACACTGAAGCTTTCTTT.

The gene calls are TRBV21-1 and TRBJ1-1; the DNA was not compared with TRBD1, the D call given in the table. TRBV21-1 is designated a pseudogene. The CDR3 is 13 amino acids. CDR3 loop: CASSIAGWSEAFF. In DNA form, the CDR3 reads TGTGCCAGCAGCATCGCAGGGTGGTCTGAAGCTTTCTTT.

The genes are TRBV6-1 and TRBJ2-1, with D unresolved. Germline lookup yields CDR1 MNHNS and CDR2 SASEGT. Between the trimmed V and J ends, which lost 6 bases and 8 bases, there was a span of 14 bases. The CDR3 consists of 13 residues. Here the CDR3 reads CASRNTRSDEQFF. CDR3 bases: TGTGCCAGCAGAAATACCAGGTCGGATGAGCAGTTCTTC.

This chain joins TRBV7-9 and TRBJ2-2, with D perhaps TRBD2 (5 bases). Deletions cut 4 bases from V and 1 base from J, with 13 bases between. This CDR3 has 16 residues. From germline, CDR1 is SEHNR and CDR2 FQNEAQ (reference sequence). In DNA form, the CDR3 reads TGTGCCAGCAGCTCCCCCGGAGAGGGGAACACCGGGGAGCTGTTTTTT. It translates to CASSSPGEGNTGELFF.

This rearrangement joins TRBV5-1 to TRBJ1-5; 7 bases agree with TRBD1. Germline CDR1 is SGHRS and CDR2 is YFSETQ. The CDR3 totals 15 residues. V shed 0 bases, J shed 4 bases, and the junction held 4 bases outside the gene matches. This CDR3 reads CASSLEGTVNQPQHF. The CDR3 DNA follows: TGCGCCAGCAGCTTGGAAGGGACAGTTAATCAGCCCCAGCATTTT.

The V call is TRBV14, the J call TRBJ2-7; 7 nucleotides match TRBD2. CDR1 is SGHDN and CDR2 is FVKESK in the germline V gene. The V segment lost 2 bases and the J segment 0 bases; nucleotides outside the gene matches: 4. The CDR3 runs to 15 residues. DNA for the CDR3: TGTGCCAGCAGCCAAAGTAGCGGGTTCTCCTACGAGCAGTACTTC. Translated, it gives CASSQSSGFSYEQYF.

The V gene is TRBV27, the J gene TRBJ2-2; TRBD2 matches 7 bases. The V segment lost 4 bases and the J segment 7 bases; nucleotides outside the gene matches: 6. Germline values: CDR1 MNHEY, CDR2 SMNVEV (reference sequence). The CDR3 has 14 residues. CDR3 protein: CASSSAGANGELFF. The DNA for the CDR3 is TGTGCCAGCAGTTCTGCGGGAGCAAACGGGGAGCTGTTTTTT.

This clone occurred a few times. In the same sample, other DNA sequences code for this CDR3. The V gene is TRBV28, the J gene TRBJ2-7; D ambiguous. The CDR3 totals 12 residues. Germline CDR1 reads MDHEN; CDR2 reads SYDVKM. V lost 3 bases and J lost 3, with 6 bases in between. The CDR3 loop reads CASSFQNYEQYF. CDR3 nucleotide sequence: TGTGCCAGCAGTTTTCAGAACTACGAGCAGTACTTC.

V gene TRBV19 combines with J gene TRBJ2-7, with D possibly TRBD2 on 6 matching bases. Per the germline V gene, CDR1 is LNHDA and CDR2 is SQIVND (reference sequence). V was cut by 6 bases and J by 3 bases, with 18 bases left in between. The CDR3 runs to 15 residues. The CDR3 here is CASSAGPVPLYEQYF. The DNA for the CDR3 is TGTGCCAGTAGCGCGGGACCCGTCCCCCTCTACGAGCAGTACTTC. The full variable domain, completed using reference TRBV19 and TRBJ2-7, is DGGITQSPKYLFRKEGQNVTLSCEQNLNHDAMYWYRQDPGQGLRLIYYSQIVNDFQKGDIAEGYSVSREKKESFPLTVTSAQKNPTAFYLCASSAGPVPLYEQYFGPGTRLTVT.

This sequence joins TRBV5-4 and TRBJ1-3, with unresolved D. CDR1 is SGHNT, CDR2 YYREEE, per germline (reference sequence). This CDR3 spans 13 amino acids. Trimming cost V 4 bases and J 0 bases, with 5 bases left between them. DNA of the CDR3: TGTGCCAGCAGCCGTAGCTCTGGAAACACCATATATTTT. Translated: CASSRSSGNTIYF.

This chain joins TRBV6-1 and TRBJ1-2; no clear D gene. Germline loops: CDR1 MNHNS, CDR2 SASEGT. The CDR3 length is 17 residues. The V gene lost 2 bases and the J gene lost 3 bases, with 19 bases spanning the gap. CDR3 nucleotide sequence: TGTGCCAGCAGTGAACCCCTTGGGCTAGGAGGATACTATGGCTACACCTTC. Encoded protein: CASSEPLGLGGYYGYTF.

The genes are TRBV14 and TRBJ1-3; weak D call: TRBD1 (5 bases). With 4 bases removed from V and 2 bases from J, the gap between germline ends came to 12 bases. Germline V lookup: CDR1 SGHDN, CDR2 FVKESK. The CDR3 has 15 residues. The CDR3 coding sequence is TGTGCCAGCAGCCGCCGGGGGTATACTGGAAACACCATATATTTT. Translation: CASSRRGYTGNTIYF.

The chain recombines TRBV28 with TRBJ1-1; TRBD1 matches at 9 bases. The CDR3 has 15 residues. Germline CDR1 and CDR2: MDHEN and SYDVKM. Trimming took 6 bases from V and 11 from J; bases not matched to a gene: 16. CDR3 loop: CASSLEVPGQGSAFF. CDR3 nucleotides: TGTGCCAGCAGCCTAGAAGTCCCGGGACAGGGATCGGCTTTCTTT.

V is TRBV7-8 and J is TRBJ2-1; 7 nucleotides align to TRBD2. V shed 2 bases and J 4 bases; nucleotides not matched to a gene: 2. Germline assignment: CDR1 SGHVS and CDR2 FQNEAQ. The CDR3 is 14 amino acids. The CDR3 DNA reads TGTGCCAGCAGCTTAAGCGGGGTGTACAATGAGCAGTTCTTC. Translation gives CASSLSGVYNEQFF.

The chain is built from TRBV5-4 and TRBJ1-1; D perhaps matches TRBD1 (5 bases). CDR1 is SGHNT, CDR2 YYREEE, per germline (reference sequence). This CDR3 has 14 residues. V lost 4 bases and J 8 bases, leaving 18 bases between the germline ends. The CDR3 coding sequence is TGTGCCAGCAGCCGGGCATGGGCCTCAGGGGAAGCTTTCTTT. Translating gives CASSRAWASGEAFF.